This TCR beta chain was sequenced in a study of blood T cell repertoires in COVID-19. Original processing methods: Scientists estimated how many nucleated cells there were by amplifying reference gene primers. Some clones are missing from TCRdb's copy, which holds only in-frame ones; the method was immunoSEQ multiplex PCR. From that table come the V and J calls and clone size; the DNA was used to work out D and trimming. The data show roughly 71,000 clones, over 70% seen once. The CDR3 sequence is 13 residues long. V was trimmed by 5 bases and J by 3 bases, leaving 10 bases between them. Germline lookup yields CDR1 SNHLY and CDR2 FYNNEI.

Sequencing was carried out using peripheral blood. V and J are TRBV2 and TRBJ2-5; perhaps TRBD2 as D (6 bases). This clonotype was sampled from a man aged 65 to 85 who had recovered from COVID-19. This CDR3 reads CASSRSGEETQYF. Written as DNA, the CDR3 is TGTGCCAGCAGTCGTAGCGGAGAAGAGACCCAGTACTTC. Full variable domain (missing parts from reference TRBV2 and TRBJ2-5): EPEVTQTPSHQVTQMGQEVILRCVPISNHLYFYWYRQILGQKVEFLVSFYNNEISEKSEIFDDQFSVERPDGSNFTLKIRSTKLEDSAMYFCASSRSGEETQYFGPGTRLLVL.